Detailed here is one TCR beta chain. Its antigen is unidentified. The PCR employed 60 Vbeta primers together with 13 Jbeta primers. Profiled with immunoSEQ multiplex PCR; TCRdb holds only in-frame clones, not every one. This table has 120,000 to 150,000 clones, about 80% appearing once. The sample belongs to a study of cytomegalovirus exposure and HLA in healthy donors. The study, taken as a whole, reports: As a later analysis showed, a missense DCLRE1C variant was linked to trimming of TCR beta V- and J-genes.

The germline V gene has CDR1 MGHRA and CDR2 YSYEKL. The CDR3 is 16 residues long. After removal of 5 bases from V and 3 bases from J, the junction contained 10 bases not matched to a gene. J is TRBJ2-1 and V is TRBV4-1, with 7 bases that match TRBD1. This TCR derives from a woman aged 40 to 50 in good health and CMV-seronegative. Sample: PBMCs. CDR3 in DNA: TGCGCCAGCAGCACTGCGAAGGGGGCAGTCTACAATGAGCAGTTCTTC. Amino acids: CASSTAKGAVYNEQFF.